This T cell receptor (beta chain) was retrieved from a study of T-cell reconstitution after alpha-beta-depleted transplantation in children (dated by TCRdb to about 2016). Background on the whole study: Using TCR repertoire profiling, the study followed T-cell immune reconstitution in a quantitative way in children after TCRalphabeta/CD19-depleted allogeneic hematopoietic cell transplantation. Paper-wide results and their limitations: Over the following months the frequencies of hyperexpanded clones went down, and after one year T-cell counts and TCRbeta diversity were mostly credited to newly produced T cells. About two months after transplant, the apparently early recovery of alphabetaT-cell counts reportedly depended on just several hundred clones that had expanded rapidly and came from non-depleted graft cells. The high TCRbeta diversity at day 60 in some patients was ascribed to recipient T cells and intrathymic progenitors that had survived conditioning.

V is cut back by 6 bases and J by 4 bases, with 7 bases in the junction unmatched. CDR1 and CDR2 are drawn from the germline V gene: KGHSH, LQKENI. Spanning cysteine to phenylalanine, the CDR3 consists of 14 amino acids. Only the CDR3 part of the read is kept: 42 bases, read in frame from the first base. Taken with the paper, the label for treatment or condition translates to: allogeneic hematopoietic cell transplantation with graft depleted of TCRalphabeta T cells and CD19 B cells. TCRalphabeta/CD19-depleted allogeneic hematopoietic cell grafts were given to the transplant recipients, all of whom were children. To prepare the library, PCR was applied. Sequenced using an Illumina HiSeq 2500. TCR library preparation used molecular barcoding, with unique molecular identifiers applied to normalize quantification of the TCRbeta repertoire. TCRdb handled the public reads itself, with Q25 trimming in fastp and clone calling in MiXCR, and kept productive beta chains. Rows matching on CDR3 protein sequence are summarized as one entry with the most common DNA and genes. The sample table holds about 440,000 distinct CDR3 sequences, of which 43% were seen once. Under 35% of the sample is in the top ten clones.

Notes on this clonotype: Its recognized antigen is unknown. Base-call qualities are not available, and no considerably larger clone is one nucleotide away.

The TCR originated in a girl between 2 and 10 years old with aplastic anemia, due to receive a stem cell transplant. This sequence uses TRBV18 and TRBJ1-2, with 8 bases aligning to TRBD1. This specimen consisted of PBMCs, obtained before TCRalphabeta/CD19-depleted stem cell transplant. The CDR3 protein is CASSRTGSLYGYTF. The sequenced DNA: TGTGCCAGCTCCCGGACAGGGTCACTCTATGGCTACACCTTC.